The clone carrying this TCR beta chain appeared a single time. Antigen specificity is unknown. A much bigger clone sits one base away, suggesting this may be a read error. Study conclusions and caveats: Tumor memory CD4+ T cell TCR gene usage was found to cluster with blood and lymph node memory CD4+ cells and with lymph node naive CD4+ cells. Tumor Tregs overlapped most with tumor, then blood, naive CD4+ cells.

Treg sorting used a CD4+CD25+CD127-/low gate. The CDR3 is made up of 13 amino acids. Deletions cut 1 base from V and 6 bases from J, with 10 bases between. Germline CDR1 is LGHDT and CDR2 is YNNKEL (reference sequence). TCRdb re-derived calls from the 5' RACE reads in MiXCR, one entry per CDR3 protein. The top ten hold about 2.3% of the sample, which has about 32,000 distinct CDR3 sequences, around 27% seen once. The rearrangement links TRBV3-1 to TRBJ2-7, with D maybe TRBD2 (5 bases). Input material: tumor-infiltrating Tregs sorted from the breast tumor. This receptor was taken from a female donor with breast cancer. This CDR3 is CASSQGRTGEQYF. As DNA, the CDR3 is TGTGCCAGCAGCCAAGGGAGGACTGGCGAGCAGTACTTC.